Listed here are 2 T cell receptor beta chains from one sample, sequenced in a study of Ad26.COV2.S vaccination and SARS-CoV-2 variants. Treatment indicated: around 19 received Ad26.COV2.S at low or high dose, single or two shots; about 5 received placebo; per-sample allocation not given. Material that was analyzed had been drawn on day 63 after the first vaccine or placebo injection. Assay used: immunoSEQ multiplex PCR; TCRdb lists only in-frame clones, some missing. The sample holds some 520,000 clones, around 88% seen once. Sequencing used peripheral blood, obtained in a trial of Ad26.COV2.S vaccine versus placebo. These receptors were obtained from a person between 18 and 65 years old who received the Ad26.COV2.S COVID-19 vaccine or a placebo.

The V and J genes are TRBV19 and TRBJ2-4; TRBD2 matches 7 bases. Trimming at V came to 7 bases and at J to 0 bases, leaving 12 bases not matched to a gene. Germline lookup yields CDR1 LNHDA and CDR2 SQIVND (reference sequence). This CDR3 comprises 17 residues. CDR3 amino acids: CASTGGKVTLAKNIQYF. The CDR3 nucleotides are TGTGCCAGTACCGGGGGGAAAGTTACTTTAGCCAAAAACATTCAGTACTTC. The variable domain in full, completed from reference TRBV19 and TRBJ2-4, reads DGGITQSPKYLFRKEGQNVTLSCEQNLNHDAMYWYRQDPGQGLRLIYYSQIVNDFQKGDIAEGYSVSREKKESFPLTVTSAQKNPTAFYLCASTGGKVTLAKNIQYFGAGTRLSVL.

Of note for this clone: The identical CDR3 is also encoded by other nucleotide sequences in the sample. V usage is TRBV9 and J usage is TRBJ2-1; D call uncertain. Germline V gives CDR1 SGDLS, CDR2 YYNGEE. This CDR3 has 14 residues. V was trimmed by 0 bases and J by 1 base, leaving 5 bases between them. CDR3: CASSVGGSYNEQFF. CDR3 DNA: TGTGCCAGCAGCGTAGGGGGTTCCTACAATGAGCAGTTCTTC.